This T cell receptor (beta chain) was obtained from a study of blood T cell repertoires in COVID-19. TCRdb's copy holds only in-frame clones and misses some; the assay was immunoSEQ multiplex PCR. This sample yields some 380,000 clones, of which about 87% are seen a single time; 1% to 1.5% belongs to the top ten. The CDR3 loop spans 14 amino acids. Germline lookup yields CDR1 SGHRS and CDR2 YFSETQ. V lost 5 bases and J 0 bases, leaving 9 bases between the germline ends. Among Cohort 3 donors, those recovered had two negative PCRs, clearance, or symptom resolution. The chain links TRBV5-1 to TRBJ1-3; weak D call: TRBD1 (6 bases). Sequencing input: PBMCs or T cells enriched from blood (not recorded which). This TCR derives from a man between 25 and 39 years old who had recovered from COVID-19. This CDR3 is CASRADSSGNTIYF. For the CDR3, the DNA is TGCGCCAGCAGGGCGGACAGCTCTGGAAACACCATATATTTT.